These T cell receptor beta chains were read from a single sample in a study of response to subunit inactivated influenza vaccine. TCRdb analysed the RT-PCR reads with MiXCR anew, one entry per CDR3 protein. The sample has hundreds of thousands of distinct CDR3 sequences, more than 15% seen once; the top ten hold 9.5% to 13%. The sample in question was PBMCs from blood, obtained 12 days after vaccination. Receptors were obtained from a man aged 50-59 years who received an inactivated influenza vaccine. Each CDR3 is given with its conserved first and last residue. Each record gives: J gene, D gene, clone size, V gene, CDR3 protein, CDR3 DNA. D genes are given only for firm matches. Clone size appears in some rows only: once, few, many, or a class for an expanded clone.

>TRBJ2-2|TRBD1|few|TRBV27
CASSPRGTGTTGELFF
TGTGCCAGCAGTCCGAGGGGGACAGGGACCACCGGGGAGCTGTTTTTT
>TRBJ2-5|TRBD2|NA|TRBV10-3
CAISAGLAGGETQYF
TGTGCCATCAGTGCCGGACTAGCGGGAGGAGAGACCCAGTACTTC
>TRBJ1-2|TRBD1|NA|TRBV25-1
CASSEGFGQDNYGYTF
TGTGCCAGCAGTGAGGGTTTTGGACAGGATAACTATGGCTACACCTTC
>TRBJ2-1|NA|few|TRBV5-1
CASRPTSYNEQFF
TGCGCCAGCAGGCCAACATCGTACAATGAGCAGTTCTTC
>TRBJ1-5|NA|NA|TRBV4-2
CASSQEGLGSNQPQHF
TGTGCCAGCAGCCAAGAGGGTCTGGGTAGCAATCAGCCCCAGCATTTT
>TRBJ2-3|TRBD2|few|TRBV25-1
CASSEFRLAGADTQYF
TGTGCCAGCAGTGAATTCCGACTAGCGGGCGCAGATACGCAGTATTTT
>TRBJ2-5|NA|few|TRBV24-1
CATSDPAAYQETQYF
TGTGCCACCAGTGATCCCGCCGCGTACCAAGAGACCCAGTACTTC
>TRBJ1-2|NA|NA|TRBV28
CATDQRLYGYTF
TGTGCCACCGATCAGAGACTTTATGGCTACACCTTC
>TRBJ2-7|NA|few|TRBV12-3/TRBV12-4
CASSLEQLSSYEQYF
TGTGCCAGCAGTTTGGAGCAGTTAAGCTCCTACGAGCAGTACTTC
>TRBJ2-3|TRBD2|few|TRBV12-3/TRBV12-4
CASSLARVAGTDTQYF
TGTGCCAGCAGTTTAGCGCGGGTAGCGGGTACAGATACGCAGTATTTT
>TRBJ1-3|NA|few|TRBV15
CATSNRVSGNTIYF
TGTGCCACCAGCAACAGGGTTTCGGGAAACACCATATATTTT
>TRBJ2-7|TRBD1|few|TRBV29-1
CSVVTGGSSEQYF
TGCAGCGTTGTGACAGGGGGATCGTCCGAGCAGTACTTC
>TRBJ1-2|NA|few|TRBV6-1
CASRGVGGYGYTF
TGTGCCAGCAGGGGGGTGGGAGGCTATGGCTACACCTTC
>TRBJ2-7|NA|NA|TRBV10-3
CAISESGGHTYEQYF
TGTGCCATCAGTGAGTCGGGGGGACATACCTACGAGCAGTACTTC
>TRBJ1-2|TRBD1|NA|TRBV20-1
CSASRTGMNGYTF
TGCAGTGCTAGTAGGACAGGGATGAATGGCTACACCTTC
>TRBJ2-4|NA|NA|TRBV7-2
CASSPVLAKNIQYF
TGTGCCAGCAGCCCGGTTTTGGCCAAAAACATTCAGTACTTC
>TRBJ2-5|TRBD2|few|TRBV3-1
CASSTSGVETQYF
TGTGCCAGCAGTACTAGCGGTGTGGAGACCCAGTACTTC
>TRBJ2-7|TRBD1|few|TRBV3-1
CASSPENRGTHEQYF
TGTGCCAGCAGCCCAGAGAACAGGGGAACCCACGAGCAGTACTTC